This record concerns one T cell receptor (beta chain) sequence. Germline assignment: CDR1 MDHEN and CDR2 SYDVKM. V dropped 1 base and J dropped 3 bases, with 19 bases sitting between them. The CDR3 is 17 residues long. The data belong to a study of shared clonotypes between healthy human individuals. Whole-study context: A couple of women and a few men aged 18 to 49 made up the donors.

CD45RO-negative cells were positively selected for CCR7, leaving out terminally differentiated effector memory CD45RA+ cells. The protocol was immunoSEQ multiplex PCR, while the TCRdb copy is restricted to in-frame clones and leaves out a portion. In the table there are about 2.1 million clones, about 92% of which are singletons. The chain has TRBV28 and TRBJ2-7; D possibly matches TRBD1 or TRBD2 (5 bases each). This receptor was obtained from a man younger than 35 in good health. Some clones in this sample may be carry-over from other donors' samples. The sequenced sample consisted of naive CD8+ T cells from PBMCs. CDR3 in amino acids: CASSLLDGAGRNYEQYF. The DNA for the CDR3 is TGTGCCAGCAGTTTATTAGACGGGGCAGGGAGAAACTACGAGCAGTACTTC.